The text below deals with one T cell receptor beta chain. Its antigen remains unknown. The record originates from a study of T cell repertoires in cytomegalovirus infection. Study background: CMV infection together with matching HLA type was indicated by public TCR beta signatures. Study-wide findings and caveats: Summed frequency of public TCR beta families distinguished CMV carriers with the relevant HLA. Ex vivo responses were dominated by HLA-C-restricted CMV-specific TCR beta clonotypes.

One entry per CDR3 protein results from TCRdb running MiXCR on the reads. The table shows roughly 320,000 distinct CDR3 sequences, with over 7.5% occurring only once. This CDR3 contains 15 residues. V was clipped by 9 bases and J by 7 bases; unmatched bases: 13. Germline V gene data show CDR1 as MNHNY and CDR2 as SVGAGI (reference sequence). This TCR was sampled from a human donor in good health (CMV status not recorded). Some clones in this sample may be carry-over from other donors' samples. The chain carries TRBV6-6 and TRBJ1-4; TRBD1 matches 8 bases. Sequencing input: PBMCs. In nucleotides, the CDR3 is TGTGCCAGTATCGCCGGGACAGGCCCTTCTGAAAAACTGTTTTTT. Amino acids: CASIAGTGPSEKLFF.